The clone carrying this T cell receptor (beta chain) has just one count. Antigen: not known. Method: immunoSEQ multiplex PCR; TCRdb's copy keeps in-frame clones and lacks some. The data contain some 30,000 clones, approximately 92% of them singletons. This specimen belongs to a study of circulating and synovial CD4+ cells in juvenile arthritis. The study, taken as a whole, reports: Some such blood samples were as oligoclonal as synovium. CPL and bulk CD4 samples differed at least tenfold in T cell genomes.

CDR1 and CDR2 (germline): DFQATT, SNEGSKA (reference sequence). The CDR3 consists of 11 residues. Trimming shortened V by 3 bases and J by 8 bases, and 10 bases separated the two germline ends. The receptor was derived from a human donor with juvenile idiopathic arthritis. The genes are TRBV20-1 and TRBJ1-2, with D maybe TRBD1 (6 bases). The sequenced sample was CD4+ T cells from blood. For the CDR3, the DNA is TGCAGTGCTAGTGTGACAGGCGGCTACACCTTC. Its protein is CSASVTGGYTF.